The 19 T cell receptor beta chains presented below share a single source sample, sequenced in a study of cytomegalovirus exposure and HLA in healthy donors. The PCR contained 60 Vbeta and 13 Jbeta primers. Sequencing was performed with immunoSEQ multiplex PCR; in TCRdb, only in-frame clones are kept and a portion is missing. In the table there are about 220,000 clones, more than 65% of which are singletons. The sequencing sample was made of PBMCs. Every receptor here comes from a woman aged 25 to 39 in good health and CMV-seronegative.

The DNA for the CDR3 is TGTGCCAGCAGCTCGGGACAGGGGAGAACCGGGGAGCTGTTTTTT. Its translation is CASSSGQGRTGELFF. The gene calls are TRBV5-4 and TRBJ2-2, with 10 bases fitting TRBD1. Germline-derived CDR1 and CDR2 are SGHNT and YYREEE (reference sequence). There are 15 residues in the CDR3. After removal of 3 bases from V and 5 bases from J, the junction contained 4 bases not matched to a gene.

V and J are TRBV11-2 and TRBJ1-4; D ambiguous. The CDR3 consists of 13 residues. V was clipped by 0 bases and J by 7 bases, with 6 bases between them. Germline CDR1 and CDR2: SGHAT and FQNNGV. The CDR3 sequence: CASSLEAFEKLFF. The CDR3, as DNA: TGTGCCAGCAGCTTAGAAGCGTTTGAAAAACTGTTTTTT.

This clone was seen just once. V usage is TRBV5-1 and J usage is TRBJ2-1, with 8 bases that match TRBD1. This CDR3 is built from 14 residues. The germline V gene has CDR1 SGHRS and CDR2 YFSETQ. V lost 5 bases and J lost 7; bases outside the gene matches: 8. The CDR3 here is CASRTSGGSNEQFF. The CDR3 DNA follows: TGCGCCAGCAGGACCTCAGGGGGCTCGAATGAGCAGTTCTTC.

V and J are TRBV11-1 and TRBJ1-2; 7 bases agree with TRBD1. From germline, CDR1 is SGHAT and CDR2 FQDESV (reference sequence). CDR3 length equals 15 residues. V was pared by 5 bases and J by 3 bases, with 9 bases of the junction left unmatched. The CDR3 DNA follows: TGTGCCAGCAGCCCACGACAGGGTTTTGACTATGGCTACACCTTC. Its translation: CASSPRQGFDYGYTF.

There are a few counts of this clone. This rearrangement joins TRBV5-1 to TRBJ2-7; 11 positions match TRBD1. V gave up 5 bases and J gave up 0 bases; unmatched junction bases: 1. Germline V CDR1 and CDR2: SGHRS, YFSETQ. The CDR3 has 14 amino acids. In DNA, the CDR3 is TGCGCCAGCAGGGGGACAGGGGGCTCCTACGAGCAGTACTTC. It codes for CASRGTGGSYEQYF.

The genes are TRBV12-5 and TRBJ2-3, with D perhaps TRBD2 (7 bases). CDR3 length: 19 amino acids. Germline V CDR1 and CDR2: LGHNT, FRNRAP. Trimming removed 1 base from V and 2 bases from J, with 22 bases in between. Written as DNA, the CDR3 is TGTGCTAGTGGTTTGGATCGGGGGGCAGGGCCGGGGCACACAGATACGCAGTATTTT. It codes for CASGLDRGAGPGHTDTQYF.

The chain uses TRBV20-1 and TRBJ2-7, with 7 positions matching TRBD1. Germline loops: CDR1 DFQATT, CDR2 SNEGSKA (reference sequence). The CDR3 sequence is 11 residues long. V gave up 6 bases and J gave up 5 bases; unmatched junction bases: 4. The CDR3 loop reads CSALDRHEQYF. The DNA of the CDR3 is TGCAGTGCCCTGGACAGGCACGAGCAGTACTTC.

The table lists this clone with a count of one. This chain connects TRBV29-1 to TRBJ2-3, with 8 bases lining up with TRBD2. In germline, CDR1 is SQVTM, CDR2 ANQGSEA. The J segment lost 3 bases and the V segment lost 3 bases, leaving 5 bases of the junction unmatched. CDR3 length: 14 amino acids. CDR3 coding DNA: TGCAGCGTTGACGGTATAGCGGGAACAGATACGCAGTATTTT. It encodes CSVDGIAGTDTQYF.

This clone was seen a handful of times. The chain recombines TRBV2 with TRBJ1-1, with D uncertain. Germline assignment: CDR1 SNHLY and CDR2 FYNNEI. This CDR3 has 15 residues. With 8 bases removed from V and 3 bases from J, the gap between germline ends came to 19 bases. The CDR3 sequence is CASPEMGSRDTEAFF. In DNA, the CDR3 is TGTGCCAGCCCCGAAATGGGGTCGAGGGACACTGAAGCTTTCTTT.

This rearrangement joins TRBV12-5 to TRBJ2-7, with D perhaps matching TRBD1 (5 bases). The CDR3 is 13 residues long. The germline gives CDR1 LGHNT, CDR2 FRNRAP. V lost 7 bases, J lost 0 bases, and 10 bases lay in between. CDR3 DNA sequence: TGTGCTAGTGAAGGAGACAGCTCCTACGAGCAGTACTTC. Translating gives CASEGDSSYEQYF.

The chain couples TRBV28 to TRBJ2-7; 8 positions match TRBD1. Looked up from germline, CDR1 is MDHEN and CDR2 is SYDVKM. V lost 5 bases and J lost 1; bases outside the gene matches: 10. The CDR3 consists of 16 residues. The CDR3 DNA reads as TGTGCCAGCAGTATTGACAGGGGACAGGTTTCCTACGAGCAGTACTTC. Its protein product is CASSIDRGQVSYEQYF.

Note on this clone: Additional DNA sequences in this sample encode the identical CDR3. The rearrangement uses TRBV11-2 and TRBJ2-1; 7 bases line up with TRBD2. Per the germline V gene, CDR1 is SGHAT and CDR2 is FQNNGV. Unmatched junction bases numbered 8, after V lost 0 bases and J lost 9 bases. The CDR3 loop spans 15 amino acids. CDR3 bases: TGTGCCAGCAGCTTAGAGGGCGGGGGTTACGGTGAGCAGTTCTTC. Its protein product is CASSLEGGGYGEQFF.

The chain employs TRBV10-1 and TRBJ2-7; 7 bases align to TRBD1. The V gene end was trimmed by 2 bases and the J gene end by 6 bases; junction bases not matched to a gene: 4. Germline-derived CDR1 and CDR2 are WNHNN and SYGVQD (reference sequence). The CDR3 length is 13 residues. Here the CDR3 reads CASSERQGGEQYF. In nucleotides, the CDR3 is TGCGCCAGCAGTGAGAGACAGGGCGGCGAGCAGTACTTC.

The chain employs TRBV7-2 and TRBJ1-1; perhaps TRBD1 as D (6 bases). Looked up from germline, CDR1 is SGHTA and CDR2 is FQGNSA. V was clipped by 3 bases and J by 4 bases, with 12 bases between them. The CDR3 loop spans 14 amino acids. The DNA for the CDR3 is TGTGCCAGCAGCTTTGGGGGCGCGGGCACTGAAGCTTTCTTT. It encodes CASSFGGAGTEAFF. The variable domain in full, completed from reference TRBV7-2 and TRBJ1-1, reads GAGVSQSPSNKVTEKGKDVELRCDPISGHTALYWYRQSLGQGLEFLIYFQGNSAPDKSGLPSDRFSAERTGGSVSTLTIQRTQQEDSAVYLCASSFGGAGTEAFFGQGTRLTVV.

The chain links TRBV7-9 to TRBJ2-1, with TRBD1 matching over 8 bases. The CDR3 spans 17 residues. V was clipped by 5 bases and J by 5 bases; unmatched bases: 14. Germline V gene data show CDR1 as SEHNR and CDR2 as FQNEAQ (reference sequence). CDR3 DNA sequence: TGTGCCAGCAGCCTCCCCCTAGGACAGGGACCAAACAATGAGCAGTTCTTC. Protein product: CASSLPLGQGPNNEQFF.

The rearrangement links TRBV7-3 to TRBJ2-2; TRBD2 matches at 8 bases. Germline values: CDR1 SGHTA, CDR2 FQGTGA. The CDR3 is 15 amino acids. Trimming cost V 5 bases and J 3 bases; bases outside gene matches: 5. CDR3 amino acids: CASSPAGADTGELFF. The CDR3 coding sequence is TGTGCCAGCAGCCCAGCGGGAGCGGACACCGGGGAGCTGTTTTTT.

Worth noting for this clone: Other DNA sequences in this specimen translate into the identical CDR3. Written as DNA, the CDR3 is TGTGCCAGCAGTTTAGGGGGGAATTCACCCCTCCACTTT. This gives the protein CASSLGGNSPLHF. V is TRBV27 and J is TRBJ1-6; D may be TRBD1 (5 bases). Trimming took 2 bases from V and 7 from J, leaving 6 bases between them. In germline, CDR1 is MNHEY, CDR2 SMNVEV (reference sequence). The CDR3 covers 13 residues.

V and J are TRBV27 and TRBJ2-5, with 7 bases matching TRBD1. Germline V CDR1 and CDR2: MNHEY, SMNVEV (reference sequence). Losses at the gene ends were 5 bases for V and 1 base for J; bases not matched to a gene: 7. This CDR3 is built from 15 residues. For the CDR3, the DNA is TGTGCCAGCAGTCCAACAGGGGACCTCCAAGAGACCCAGTACTTC. Translating gives CASSPTGDLQETQYF.

As to this clone: One end of the junction is discordant with germline, which a read error may explain. This chain joins TRBV6-1 and TRBJ1-5, with D possibly matching TRBD1 (5 bases). This CDR3 spans 16 amino acids. From germline, CDR1 is MNHNS and CDR2 SASEGT. The CDR3 reads CASSEIPGQGNQPQNF. Here the CDR3 DNA reads TGTGCCAGCAGTGAAATCCCAGGCCAGGGAAATCAGCCCCAGAATTTT.